The T cell receptor (beta chain) under discussion was sequenced for a study of blood T cell repertoires in COVID-19. Across the study: PBMCs, B-cell-depleted T cells, or T cells were the source of the cDNA or gDNA that made up the material.

Trimming removed 4 bases from V and 5 bases from J; junction bases left unmatched: 3. Germline CDR1 and CDR2: SGHTA and FQGNSA. This CDR3 is 15 amino acids long. Using immunoSEQ multiplex PCR, the repertoire was profiled, and TCRdb retains in-frame clones only, with some absent. The table has fewer than 150,000 clones, approximately 81% seen once. Sequenced sample: peripheral blood. The receptor comes from a human donor in a cohort sampled during active COVID-19. The rearrangement uses TRBV7-2 and TRBJ1-6; TRBD1 matches 9 bases. DNA of the CDR3: TGTGCCAGCAGCTCCGGGACAGGGAATAATTCACCCCTCCACTTT. This encodes CASSSGTGNNSPLHF.